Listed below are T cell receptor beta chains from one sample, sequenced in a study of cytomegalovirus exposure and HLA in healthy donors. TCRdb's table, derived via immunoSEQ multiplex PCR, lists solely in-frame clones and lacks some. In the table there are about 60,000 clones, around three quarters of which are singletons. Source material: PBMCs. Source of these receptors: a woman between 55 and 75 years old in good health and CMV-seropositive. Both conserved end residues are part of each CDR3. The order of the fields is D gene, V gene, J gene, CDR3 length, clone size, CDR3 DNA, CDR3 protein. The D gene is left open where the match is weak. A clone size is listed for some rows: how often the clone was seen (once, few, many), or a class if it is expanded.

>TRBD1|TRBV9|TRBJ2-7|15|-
TGTGCCAGCAGCGTAAGTGGACAGGGGGGCGCCGAGCAGTACTTC
CASSVSGQGGAEQYF
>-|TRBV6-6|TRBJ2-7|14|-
TGTGCCAGCAGCCCAAGGACTGGCACGGGCGAGCAGTACTTC
CASSPRTGTGEQYF
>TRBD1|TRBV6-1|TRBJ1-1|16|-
TGTGCCAGCAGTGGATCCCAGACAGGGAGAGACACTGAAGCTTTCTTT
CASSGSQTGRDTEAFF
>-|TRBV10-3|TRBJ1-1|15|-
TGTGCCATCAGTGATGTAGCGCAAAGGAACACTGAAGCTTTCTTT
CAISDVAQRNTEAFF
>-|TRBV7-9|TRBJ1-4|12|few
TGTGCCAGCAGCGAGCATAATGAAAAACTGTTTTTT
CASSEHNEKLFF
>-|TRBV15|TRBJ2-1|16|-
TGTGCCACCAGCAGAGAGAGCAGACAGGATTACAATGAGCAGTTCTTC
CATSRESRQDYNEQFF
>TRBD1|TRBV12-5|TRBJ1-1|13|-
TGTGCTAGTGGTTCAGGGGGAAACACTGAAGCTTTCTTT
CASGSGGNTEAFF
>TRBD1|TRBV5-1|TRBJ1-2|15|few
TGCGCCAGCAGCTTGGGACAGGGGAATAACTATGGCTACACCTTC
CASSLGQGNNYGYTF
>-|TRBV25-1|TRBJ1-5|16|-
TGTGCCAGCAGTGAATCGAGAGGGACATACAATCAGCCCCAGCATTTT
CASSESRGTYNQPQHF
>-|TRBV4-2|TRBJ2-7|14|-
TGTGCCAGCAGCCAAGAAGGCGGAGTCCACGAGCAGTACTTC
CASSQEGGVHEQYF
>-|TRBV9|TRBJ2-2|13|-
TGTGCCAGCAGGGGGCCGAACACCGGGGAGCTGTTTTTT
CASRGPNTGELFF
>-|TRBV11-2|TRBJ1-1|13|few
TGTGCCAGCAGCTTAGGGGCTAACACTGAAGCTTTCTTT
CASSLGANTEAFF
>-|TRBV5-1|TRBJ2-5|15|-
TGCGCCAGCAGCTTGAGGGGTGGGTTCGGAGAGACCCAGTACTTC
CASSLRGGFGETQYF
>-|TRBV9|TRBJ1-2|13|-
TGTGCCAGCAGCGAAAACCAGAACTATGGCTACACCTTC
CASSENQNYGYTF
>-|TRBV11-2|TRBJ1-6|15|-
TGTGCCAGCAGCTTAGGTCGCGGCGTCGTTGAACTCCTCCACTTT
CASSLGRGVVELLHF
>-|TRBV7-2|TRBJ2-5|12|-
TGTGCCGGCAGCATCGAAAGAGGGACCCAGTACTTC
CAGSIERGTQYF
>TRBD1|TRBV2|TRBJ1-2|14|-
TGTGCCAGCAGTGGACAGGGGGACGGGAGTGGCTACACCTTC
CASSGQGDGSGYTF
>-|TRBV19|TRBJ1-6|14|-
TGTGCCAGTAGTGCAGATCCAGGGTATTCACCCCTCCACTTT
CASSADPGYSPLHF
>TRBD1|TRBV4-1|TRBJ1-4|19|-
TGCGCCAGCAGCCCGAGTCCCGGGACAGGGTTGAAAACTAATGAAAAACTGTTTTTT
CASSPSPGTGLKTNEKLFF
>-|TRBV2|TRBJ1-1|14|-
TGTGCCAGCAGACGGGACACCCAGAACACTGAAGCTTTCTTT
CASRRDTQNTEAFF
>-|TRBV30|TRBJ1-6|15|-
TGTGCCTGGAGTGTACTAACAGGGAGTAATTCACCCCTCCACTTT
CAWSVLTGSNSPLHF
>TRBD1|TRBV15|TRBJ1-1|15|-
TGTGCCACCAGCAGAGATCTGGAGACAGGGCCTGAAGCTTTCTTT
CATSRDLETGPEAFF
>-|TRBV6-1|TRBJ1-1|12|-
TGTGCCAGCAGTGACAGGCCGACTGAAGCTTTCTTT
CASSDRPTEAFF
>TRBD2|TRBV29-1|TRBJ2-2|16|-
TGCAGCGCCACCGGGACTAGCGGGGGGTCGACCGGGGAGCTGTTTTTT
CSATGTSGGSTGELFF
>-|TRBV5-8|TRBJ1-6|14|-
TGTGCCAGCAGCTTGGCGCGGGAGAATTCACCCCTCCACTTT
CASSLARENSPLHF
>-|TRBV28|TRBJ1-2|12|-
TGTGCCAGCAGTTTTGCGGGTTATGGCTACACCTTC
CASSFAGYGYTF
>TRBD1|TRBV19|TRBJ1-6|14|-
TGTGCCAGTAGTATAGGACAGGGGAATTCACCCCTCCACTTT
CASSIGQGNSPLHF
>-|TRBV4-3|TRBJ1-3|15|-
TGCGCCAGCAGCCAAGATCTGAGCTCTGGAAACACCATATATTTT
CASSQDLSSGNTIYF
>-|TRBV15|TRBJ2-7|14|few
TGTGCCACCAGCAGCGGAGGCCCCCTCGCCGAGCAGTACTTC
CATSSGGPLAEQYF
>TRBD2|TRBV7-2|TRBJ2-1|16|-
TGTGCCAGCAGCTCCGACTTCAAGCGGGGGAGTCATGAGCAGTTCTTC
CASSSDFKRGSHEQFF
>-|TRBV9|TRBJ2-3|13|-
TGTGCCAGCAGCGTAGCTCCGGTGGATACGCAGTATTTT
CASSVAPVDTQYF
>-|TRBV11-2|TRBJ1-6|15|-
TGTGCCAGCAGCTTACAGGACAGCCAAAATTCACCCCTCCACTTT
CASSLQDSQNSPLHF
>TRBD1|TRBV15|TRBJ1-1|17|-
TGTGCCACCGGCGGTTTCTTGACCGGGACAGGGTACTTAACAGCTTTCTTT
CATGGFLTGTGYLTAFF
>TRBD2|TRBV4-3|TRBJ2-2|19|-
TGCGCCAGCAGCCAAGAGCCCCCGGGACTAGCGGGCGGGACCGGGGAGCTGTTTTTT
CASSQEPPGLAGGTGELFF
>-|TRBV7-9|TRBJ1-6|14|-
TGTGCCAGCAGCCCGTCGGGGGTTAATTCACCCCTCCACTTT
CASSPSGVNSPLHF
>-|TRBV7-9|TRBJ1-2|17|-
TGTTCCAGCAGCTTATGGTGGACAGCCACTACTAACTATGGCTACACCTTC
CSSSLWWTATTNYGYTF
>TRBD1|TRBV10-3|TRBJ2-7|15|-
TGTGCCATCAGTGAGGTAGTAACAGGGGGGTACGAGCAGTACTTC
CAISEVVTGGYEQYF
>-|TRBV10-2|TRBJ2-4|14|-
TGCGCCAGCAGGCTCGACCCAGGGGACGCCATTCAGTACTTC
CASRLDPGDAIQYF
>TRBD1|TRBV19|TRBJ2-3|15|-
TGTGCCAGTAGTATCGCGGACAGGGGCCTCCCCACGCAGTATTTT
CASSIADRGLPTQYF
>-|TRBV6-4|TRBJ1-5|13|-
TGTGCCAGCAGTGGGGAGGTCAATCAGCCCCAGCATTTT
CASSGEVNQPQHF
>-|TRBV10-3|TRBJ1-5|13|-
TGTGCCATCAGTGAGAGTACGGGGCAGCCCCAGCATTTT
CAISESTGQPQHF
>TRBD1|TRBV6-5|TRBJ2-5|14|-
TGTGCCAGCAGTCAGGGACAGGGATGGGAGACCCAGTACTTC
CASSQGQGWETQYF
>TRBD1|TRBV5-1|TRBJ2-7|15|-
TGCGCCAGCAGCTTGGTTGGGACAGGGGGCTACGAGCAGTACTTC
CASSLVGTGGYEQYF
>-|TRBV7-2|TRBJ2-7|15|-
TGTGCCAGCAGCTTAGCTGGACAGCCCTTCTACGAGCAGTACTTC
CASSLAGQPFYEQYF
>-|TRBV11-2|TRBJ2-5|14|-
TGTGCCAGCAGCTTAGCCCCTAGCGCCGAGACCCAGTACTTC
CASSLAPSAETQYF
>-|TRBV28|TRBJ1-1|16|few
TGTGCCAGCAGTTTGCGCAGGACGAAGGGGGACACTGAAGCTTTCTTT
CASSLRRTKGDTEAFF
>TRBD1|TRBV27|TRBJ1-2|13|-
TGTGCCAGCAGCTCGGACAGGGTGGGTGGCTACACCTTC
CASSSDRVGGYTF
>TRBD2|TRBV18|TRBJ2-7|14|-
TGTGCCAGCTCAGGACTAGACAGACGCTACGAGCAGTACTTC
CASSGLDRRYEQYF
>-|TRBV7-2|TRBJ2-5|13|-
TGTGCCAGCAGCTCTCCGACCAGAGGGACCCAGTACTTC
CASSSPTRGTQYF
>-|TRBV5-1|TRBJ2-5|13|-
TGCGCCAGCAGGGACCCGGGGGAAGAGACCCAGTACTTC
CASRDPGEETQYF